The 8 T cell receptor beta chains below come from one sample, sequenced in a study of blood T cell repertoires in COVID-19. Libraries were prepared by immunoSEQ multiplex PCR; TCRdb keeps only in-frame clonotypes and omits some of them. The sample holds about 150,000 clones, roughly 72% seen once. Input material: peripheral blood. These receptors originate from a woman aged 80 or over with acute or convalescent COVID-19.

The chain is built from TRBV6-5 and TRBJ1-1; the D gene is possibly TRBD1 (5 bases). V was pared by 5 bases and J by 5 bases, with 15 bases between. Germline V gene sequence: CDR1 MNHEY, CDR2 SVGAGI. The CDR3 runs 14 residues. The DNA of the CDR3 is TGTGCCAGCAGTAGGAGGGGCGGAGAGACTGAAGCTTTCTTT. This translates into CASSRRGGETEAFF.

This sequence joins TRBV7-2 and TRBJ2-7; no definite D call. There are 12 residues in the CDR3. CDR1 is SGHTA, CDR2 FQGNSA, per germline. V was clipped by 3 bases and J by 4 bases, with 7 bases between them. The chain's CDR3 is CASSFGSYEQYF. The CDR3, as DNA: TGTGCCAGCAGCTTTGGCAGTTACGAGCAGTACTTC.

The chain has TRBV4-1 and TRBJ1-5, with D hard to call. This CDR3 spans 16 amino acids. The V end was cut by 1 base, the J end by 0 bases, with 10 bases between. Germline CDR1 and CDR2: MGHRA and YSYEKL. The CDR3 sequence: CASSQALPGSNQPQHF. CDR3 sequence (DNA): TGCGCCAGCAGCCAAGCCCTGCCCGGTAGCAATCAGCCCCAGCATTTT.

The rearrangement links TRBV25-1 to TRBJ1-5; D perhaps matches TRBD1 (5 bases). V lost 2 bases and J 1 base, leaving 6 bases between the germline ends. This CDR3 region has 14 residues. Germline lookup yields CDR1 MGHDK and CDR2 SYGVNS. CDR3 bases: TGTGCCAGCAGTGAACACAGGAGCAATCAGCCCCAGCATTTT. Its translation: CASSEHRSNQPQHF.

This clone was seen just once. The chain uses TRBV12-5 and TRBJ2-1, with TRBD2 matching 9 bases. Germline loops: CDR1 LGHNT, CDR2 FRNRAP. J was trimmed by 6 bases and V by 10 bases; bases with no gene match: 13. This CDR3 contains 15 residues. Here the CDR3 reads CATEGETSGLNEQFF. DNA of the CDR3: TGTGCTACCGAGGGAGAGACTAGCGGCCTCAATGAGCAGTTCTTC.

This chain joins TRBV7-9 and TRBJ2-1; weak D call: TRBD1 (5 bases). The CDR3 is 14 amino acids. From germline, CDR1 is SEHNR and CDR2 FQNEAQ (reference sequence). V was shortened by 1 base and J by 8 bases, with 12 bases between the two germline ends. CDR3 region: CASSLGFREYEQFF. As DNA, the CDR3 is TGTGCCAGCAGCTTAGGCTTCAGGGAATATGAGCAGTTCTTC.

The chain links TRBV19 to TRBJ2-7; TRBD2 aligns across 10 bases. J gave up 4 bases and V 5 bases, and 8 bases lay outside the gene matches. The CDR3 totals 15 residues. Germline values: CDR1 LNHDA, CDR2 SQIVND (reference sequence). CDR3 DNA sequence: TGTGCCAGTAGTCAGATAGCGGGAGGTACTTACGAGCAGTACTTC. As protein: CASSQIAGGTYEQYF.

This clone has just a few counts. The J gene is TRBJ2-3, the V gene TRBV19; TRBD2 agrees at 10 bases. J gave up 4 bases and V 3 bases, and 10 bases lay outside the gene matches. Germline V gene sequence: CDR1 LNHDA, CDR2 SQIVND (reference sequence). This CDR3 region has 17 residues. Here the CDR3 reads CASSINWSGRASDTQYF. CDR3 DNA: TGTGCCAGTAGTATCAATTGGAGCGGGAGGGCCTCAGATACGCAGTATTTT.